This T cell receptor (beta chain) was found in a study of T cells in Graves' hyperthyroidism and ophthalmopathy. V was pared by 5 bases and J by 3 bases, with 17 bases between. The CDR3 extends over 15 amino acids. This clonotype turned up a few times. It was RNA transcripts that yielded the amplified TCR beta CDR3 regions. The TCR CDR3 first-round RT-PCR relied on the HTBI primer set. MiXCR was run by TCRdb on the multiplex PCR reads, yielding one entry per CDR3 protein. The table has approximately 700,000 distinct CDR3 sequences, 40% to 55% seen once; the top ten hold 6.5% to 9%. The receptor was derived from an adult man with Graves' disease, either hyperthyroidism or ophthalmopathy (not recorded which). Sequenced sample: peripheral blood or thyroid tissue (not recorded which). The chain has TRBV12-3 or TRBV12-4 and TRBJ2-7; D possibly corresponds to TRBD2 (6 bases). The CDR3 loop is CASSQAGPGNYEQYF. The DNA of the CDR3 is TGTGCCAGCAGTCAAGCGGGCCCCGGGAACTACGAGCAGTACTTC.